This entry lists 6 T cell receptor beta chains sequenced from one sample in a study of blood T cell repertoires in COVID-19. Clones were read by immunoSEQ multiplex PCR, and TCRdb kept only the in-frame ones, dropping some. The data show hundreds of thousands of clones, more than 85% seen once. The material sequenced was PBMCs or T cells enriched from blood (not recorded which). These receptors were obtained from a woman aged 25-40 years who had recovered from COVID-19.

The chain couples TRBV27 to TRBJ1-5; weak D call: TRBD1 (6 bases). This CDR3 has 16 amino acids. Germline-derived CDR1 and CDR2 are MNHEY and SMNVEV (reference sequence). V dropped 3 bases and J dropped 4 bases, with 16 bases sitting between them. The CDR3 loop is CASSLGGARDNQPQHF. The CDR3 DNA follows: TGTGCCAGCAGTTTGGGGGGGGCGCGGGATAATCAGCCCCAGCATTTT.

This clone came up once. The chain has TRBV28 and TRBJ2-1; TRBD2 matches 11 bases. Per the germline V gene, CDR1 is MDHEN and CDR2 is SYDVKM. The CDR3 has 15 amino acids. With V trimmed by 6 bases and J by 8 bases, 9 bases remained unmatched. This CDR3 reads CASRMTSGITYEQFF. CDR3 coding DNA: TGTGCCAGCAGAATGACTAGCGGGATAACGTATGAGCAGTTCTTC.

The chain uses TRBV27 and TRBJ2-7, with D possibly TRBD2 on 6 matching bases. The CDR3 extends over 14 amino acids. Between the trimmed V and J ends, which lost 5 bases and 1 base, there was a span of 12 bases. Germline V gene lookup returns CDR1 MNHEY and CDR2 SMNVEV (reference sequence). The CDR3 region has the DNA TGTGCCAGCAGTATGGGGACTGAATCCTACGAGCAGTACTTC. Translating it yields CASSMGTESYEQYF.

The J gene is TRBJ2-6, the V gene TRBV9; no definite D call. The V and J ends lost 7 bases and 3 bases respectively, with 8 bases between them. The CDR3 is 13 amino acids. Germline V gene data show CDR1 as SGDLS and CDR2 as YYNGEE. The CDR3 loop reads CASGRSGANVLTF. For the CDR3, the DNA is TGTGCCAGCGGGCGAAGTGGGGCCAACGTCCTGACTTTC.

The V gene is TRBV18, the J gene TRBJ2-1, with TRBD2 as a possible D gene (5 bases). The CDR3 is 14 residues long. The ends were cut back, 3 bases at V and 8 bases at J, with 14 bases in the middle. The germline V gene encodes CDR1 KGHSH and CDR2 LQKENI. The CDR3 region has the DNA TGTGCCAGCTCACCCCCTAGCTCAACCCATGAGCAGTTCTTC. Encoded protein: CASSPPSSTHEQFF.

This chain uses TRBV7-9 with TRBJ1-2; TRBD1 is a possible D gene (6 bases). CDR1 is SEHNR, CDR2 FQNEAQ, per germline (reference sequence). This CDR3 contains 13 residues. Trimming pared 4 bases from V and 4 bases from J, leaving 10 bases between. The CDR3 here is CASSSGAVYGYTF. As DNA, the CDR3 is TGTGCCAGCAGCTCAGGGGCCGTCTATGGCTACACCTTC.